This T cell receptor beta chain appears in the sequencing data of a study of cytomegalovirus exposure and HLA in healthy donors. The CDR3 sequence is 16 residues long. Trimming stripped 8 bases from V and 0 bases from J, with 17 bases between. Germline CDR1 SNHLY, CDR2 FYNNEI. PCR used 60 Vbeta primers and 13 Jbeta primers. TCRdb's copy holds only in-frame clones and misses some; the assay was immunoSEQ multiplex PCR. The sample lists about 150,000 clones, 78% occurring once. The chain combines TRBV2 with TRBJ1-5; D unclear. This TCR derives from a woman aged 40 to 50 in good health and CMV-seropositive. Sample: PBMCs. The CDR3 loop is CASQGGLGYSNQPQHF. The CDR3 DNA is TGTGCCAGCCAAGGAGGGTTGGGGTATAGCAATCAGCCCCAGCATTTT.